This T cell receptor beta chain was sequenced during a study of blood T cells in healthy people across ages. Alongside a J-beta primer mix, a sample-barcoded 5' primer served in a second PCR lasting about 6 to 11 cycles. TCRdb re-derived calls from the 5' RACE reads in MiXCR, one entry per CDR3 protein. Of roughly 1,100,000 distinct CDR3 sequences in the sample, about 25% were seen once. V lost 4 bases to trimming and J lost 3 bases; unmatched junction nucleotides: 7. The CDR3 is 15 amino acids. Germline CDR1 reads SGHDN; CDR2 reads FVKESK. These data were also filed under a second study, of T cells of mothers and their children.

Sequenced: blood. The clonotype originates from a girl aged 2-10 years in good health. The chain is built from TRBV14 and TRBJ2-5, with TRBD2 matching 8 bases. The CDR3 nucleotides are TGTGCCAGCAGCCTTTTGCCGGGACTAGAAGAGACCCAGTACTTC. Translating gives CASSLLPGLEETQYF.